Below, 3 T cell receptor beta chains from the same sample are listed, as sequenced in a study of cytomegalovirus exposure and HLA in healthy donors. A multiplex PCR was run with 60 Vbeta primers and 13 Jbeta primers. The table came from immunoSEQ multiplex PCR; TCRdb's copy has only in-frame clones and leaves some out. The table counts roughly 51,000 clones; more than 2% lies in the top ten. The sequenced sample consisted of PBMCs. These receptors all come from a woman in her forties in good health and CMV-seronegative.

Concerning this clone: One junction end disagrees with the germline gene, perhaps due to a read error. This chain joins TRBV7-3 and TRBJ2-5; D may be TRBD1 (5 bases). CDR3 length equals 15 residues. Germline CDR1 SGHTA, CDR2 FQGTGA. The CDR3: CASSSIPGSGENQYF. In DNA form, the CDR3 reads TGTGCCAGCAGCTCGATACCAGGGTCCGGAGAGAACCAGTACTTC.

The gene calls are TRBV6-5 and TRBJ2-3; 7 positions match TRBD1. The germline gives CDR1 MNHEY, CDR2 SVGAGI. CDR3 length: 16 residues. The V gene end was trimmed by 4 bases and the J gene end by 0 bases; junction bases not matched to a gene: 7. The CDR3 loop is CASSSYSTGSTDTQYF. CDR3 sequence (DNA): TGTGCCAGCAGTTCATATTCGACAGGGAGCACAGATACGCAGTATTTT.

The chain recombines TRBV5-5 with TRBJ2-7; 10 nucleotides match TRBD2. Trimming removed 5 bases from V and 2 bases from J; junction bases left unmatched: 7. The length of the CDR3 is 15 residues. Germline V gene lookup returns CDR1 SGHKS and CDR2 YYEKEE (reference sequence). The CDR3 nucleotides are TGTGCCAGCAGGATTACTAGCGGGAACACCTACGAGCAGTACTTC. Translation: CASRITSGNTYEQYF.